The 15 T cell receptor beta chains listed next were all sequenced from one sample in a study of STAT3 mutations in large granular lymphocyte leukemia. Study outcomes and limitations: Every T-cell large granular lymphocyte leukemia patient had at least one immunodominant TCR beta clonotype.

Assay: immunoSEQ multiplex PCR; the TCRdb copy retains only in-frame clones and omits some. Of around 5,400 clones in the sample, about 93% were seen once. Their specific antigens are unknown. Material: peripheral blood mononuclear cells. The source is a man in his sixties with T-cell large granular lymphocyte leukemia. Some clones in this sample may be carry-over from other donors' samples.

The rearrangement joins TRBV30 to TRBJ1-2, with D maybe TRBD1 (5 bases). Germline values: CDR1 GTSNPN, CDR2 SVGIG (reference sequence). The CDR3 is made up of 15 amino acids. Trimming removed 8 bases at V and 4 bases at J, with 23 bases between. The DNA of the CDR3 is TGTGCCCTCGGGGCTGTCTCAGTGTGGGGCTATGGCTACACCTTC. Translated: CALGAVSVWGYGYTF.

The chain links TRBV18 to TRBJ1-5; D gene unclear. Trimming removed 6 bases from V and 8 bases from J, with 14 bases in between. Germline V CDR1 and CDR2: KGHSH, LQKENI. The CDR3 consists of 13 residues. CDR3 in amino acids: CASSDRGRKPQHF. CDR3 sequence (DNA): TGTGCCAGCTCCGACCGAGGGCGCAAGCCCCAGCATTTT.

CDR3 nucleotides: TGTGCCAGCTCACCACCCGGGTCGGAAGAGACCCAGTACTTC. Protein: CASSPPGSEETQYF. The chain is built from TRBV18 and TRBJ2-5; D not resolved. V was trimmed by 0 bases and J by 3 bases, leaving 8 bases between them. This CDR3 is 14 amino acids long. The germline gives CDR1 KGHSH, CDR2 LQKENI.

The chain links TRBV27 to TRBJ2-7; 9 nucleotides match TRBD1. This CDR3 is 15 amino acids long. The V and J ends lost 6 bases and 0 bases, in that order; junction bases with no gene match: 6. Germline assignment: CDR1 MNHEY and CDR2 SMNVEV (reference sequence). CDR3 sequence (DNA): TGTGCCAGCAGCGAAACAGGGGGCAACTCCTACGAGCAGTACTTC. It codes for CASSETGGNSYEQYF.

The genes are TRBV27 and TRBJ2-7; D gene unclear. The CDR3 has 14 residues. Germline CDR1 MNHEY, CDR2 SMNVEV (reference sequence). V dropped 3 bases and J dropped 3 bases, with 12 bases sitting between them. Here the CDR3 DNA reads TGTGCCAGCAGTTTGCGAGGAGCCGACTACGAGCAGTACTTC. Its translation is CASSLRGADYEQYF.

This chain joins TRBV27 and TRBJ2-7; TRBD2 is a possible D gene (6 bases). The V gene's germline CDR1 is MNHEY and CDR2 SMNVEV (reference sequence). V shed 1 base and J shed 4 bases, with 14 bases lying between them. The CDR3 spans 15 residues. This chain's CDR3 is CASSLYGGSLYEQYF. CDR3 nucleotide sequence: TGTGCCAGCAGTTTATACGGGGGATCGTTATACGAGCAGTACTTC.

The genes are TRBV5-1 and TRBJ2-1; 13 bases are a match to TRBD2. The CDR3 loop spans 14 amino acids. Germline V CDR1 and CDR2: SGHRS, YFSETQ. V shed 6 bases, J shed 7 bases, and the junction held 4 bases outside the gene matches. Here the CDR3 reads CASTLGLAGNEQFF. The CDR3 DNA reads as TGCGCCAGCACCCTGGGACTAGCGGGGAATGAGCAGTTCTTC.

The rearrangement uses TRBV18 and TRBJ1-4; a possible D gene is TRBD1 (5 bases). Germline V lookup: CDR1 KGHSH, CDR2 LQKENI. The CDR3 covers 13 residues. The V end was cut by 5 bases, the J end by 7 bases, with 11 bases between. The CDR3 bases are TGTGCCAGCTCAAACCAGGGTGGTGAAAAACTGTTTTTT. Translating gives CASSNQGGEKLFF.

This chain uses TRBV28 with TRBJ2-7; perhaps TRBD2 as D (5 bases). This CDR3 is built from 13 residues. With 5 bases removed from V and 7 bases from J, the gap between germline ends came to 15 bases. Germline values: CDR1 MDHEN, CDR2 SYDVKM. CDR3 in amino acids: CASSARTEGEQYF. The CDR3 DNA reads TGTGCCAGCAGTGCACGGACTGAGGGAGAGCAGTACTTC.

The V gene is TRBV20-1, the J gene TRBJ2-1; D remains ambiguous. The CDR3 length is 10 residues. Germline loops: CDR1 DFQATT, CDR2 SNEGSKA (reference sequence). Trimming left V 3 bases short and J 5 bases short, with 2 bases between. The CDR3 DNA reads TGCAGTGCTAGCGACAATGAGCAGTTCTTC. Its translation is CSASDNEQFF.

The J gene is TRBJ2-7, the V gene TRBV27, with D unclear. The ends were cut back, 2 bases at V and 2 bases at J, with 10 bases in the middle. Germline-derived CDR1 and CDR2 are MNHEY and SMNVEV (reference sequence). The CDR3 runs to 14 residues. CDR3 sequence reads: CASSLQPLAYEQYF. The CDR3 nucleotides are TGTGCCAGCAGTTTACAGCCGTTGGCCTACGAGCAGTACTTC.

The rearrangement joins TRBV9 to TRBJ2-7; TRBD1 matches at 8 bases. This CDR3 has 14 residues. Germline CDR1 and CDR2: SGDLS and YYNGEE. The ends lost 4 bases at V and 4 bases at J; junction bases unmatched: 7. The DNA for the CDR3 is TGTGCCAGCAGCCTCCGACAGGGGTCTTACGAGCAGTACTTC. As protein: CASSLRQGSYEQYF.

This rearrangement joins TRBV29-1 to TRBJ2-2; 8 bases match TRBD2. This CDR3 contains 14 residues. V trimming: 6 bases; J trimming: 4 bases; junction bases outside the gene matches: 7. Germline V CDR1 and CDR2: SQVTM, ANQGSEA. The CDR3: CSVSGLAVTGELFF. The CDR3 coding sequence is TGCAGCGTCTCTGGACTAGCCGTCACCGGGGAGCTGTTTTTT.

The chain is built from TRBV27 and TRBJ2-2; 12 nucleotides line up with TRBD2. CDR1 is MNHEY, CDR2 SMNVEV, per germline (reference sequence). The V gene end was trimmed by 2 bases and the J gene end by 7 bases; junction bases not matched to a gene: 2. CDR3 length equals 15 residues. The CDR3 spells CASSLLAGGHGELFF. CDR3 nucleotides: TGTGCCAGCAGTTTACTAGCGGGAGGGCACGGGGAGCTGTTTTTT.

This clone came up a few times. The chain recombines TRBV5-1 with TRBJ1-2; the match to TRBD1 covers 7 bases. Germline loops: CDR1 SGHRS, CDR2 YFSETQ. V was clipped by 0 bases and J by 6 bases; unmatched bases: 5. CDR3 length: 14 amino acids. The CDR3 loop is CASSLDRGRNGYTF. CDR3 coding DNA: TGCGCCAGCAGCTTGGACAGGGGACGGAATGGCTACACCTTC.